A selection of T cell receptor beta chains follows, all from one sample in a study of blood T cell repertoires in COVID-19. Assay used: immunoSEQ multiplex PCR; TCRdb lists only in-frame clones, some missing. The table lists 75,000 to 100,000 clones, roughly 80% of them singletons. The sample taken for sequencing was peripheral blood. The receptors shown here come from a man aged 55 to 70 with acute or convalescent COVID-19. Each CDR3 is given with its conserved first and last residue. Each record gives: D gene, clone size, J gene, V gene, CDR3 DNA, CDR3 protein. A D gene is named only where the DNA matches it firmly. Size tells how often a clone was seen (once, few, many) or the class of an expanded clone, and some rows leave it out.

NA,NA,TRBJ1-2,TRBV7-9,TGTGCCAGCAGCCGGACAGTGGGGCCGCAAACTAACTATGGCTACACCTTC,CASSRTVGPQTNYGYTF
TRBD1,NA,TRBJ1-5,TRBV27,TGTGCCAGCAGTAATGACAGGGGACACAATCAGCCCCAGCATTTT,CASSNDRGHNQPQHF
TRBD1,NA,TRBJ2-7,TRBV19,TGTGCCAGTAGTCTAACCGGGACAGCCCCCTACGAGCAGTACTTC,CASSLTGTAPYEQYF
NA,NA,TRBJ1-6,TRBV21-1,TGTGCCAGCAGCAAAGAACAGGCCCAGGCACCATATTCACCCCTCCACTTT,CASSKEQAQAPYSPLHF
TRBD1,few,TRBJ1-1,TRBV15,TGTGCCACCAGCAGAGACGTCCAGGGGGCGGGCACTGAAGCTTTCTTT,CATSRDVQGAGTEAFF
NA,NA,TRBJ1-3,TRBV5-6,TGTGCCAGCAGCTTATGGGGGGGCGACACCATATATTTT,CASSLWGGDTIYF
NA,NA,TRBJ2-7,TRBV11-3,TGTGCCAGCAGCTTACTAGGACACGAGGTCGAGCAGTACTTC,CASSLLGHEVEQYF
TRBD2,NA,TRBJ2-7,TRBV15,TGTGCCACCAGCAGAGGTGTAGGGGCGGGAGACTACGAGCAGTACTTC,CATSRGVGAGDYEQYF
TRBD1,NA,TRBJ1-2,TRBV6-5,TGTGCCAGCCGGACAGGGGGCGCGCTATATGGCTACACCTTC,CASRTGGALYGYTF
TRBD1,once,TRBJ2-7,TRBV5-5,TGTGCCAGCAGCCTCGCCCCACAGGGGAGCACATACGAGCAGTACTTC,CASSLAPQGSTYEQYF
NA,NA,TRBJ2-7,TRBV7-2,TGTGCCAGCAGCTTCGACAGGCCCTACGAGCAGTACTTC,CASSFDRPYEQYF
TRBD1,NA,TRBJ2-7,TRBV4-1,TGCGCCAGCAGCCAAGCGGGACAGGGGCTTTCGTACGAGCAGTACTTC,CASSQAGQGLSYEQYF
NA,NA,TRBJ2-7,TRBV5-1,TGCGCCAGCAGCCCGGACATCCTGTCCTACGAGCAGTACTTC,CASSPDILSYEQYF
TRBD2,NA,TRBJ2-7,TRBV3-1/TRBV3-2,TGTGCCAGCAGCCAAGGGAGCGGGGGGGCGAGGGAGCAGTACTTC,CASSQGSGGAREQYF
TRBD2,NA,TRBJ2-1,TRBV4-2,TGTGCCAGCAGCCAAGATCGGGTTTTGACTAGCGGGATTTCGAATGAGCAGTTCTTC,CASSQDRVLTSGISNEQFF
NA,NA,TRBJ1-4,TRBV5-6,TGTGCCAGCAGCTTGATTCGGGCAGGGATAGGTGAAAAACTGTTTTTT,CASSLIRAGIGEKLFF
NA,NA,TRBJ2-5,TRBV28,TGTGCCAGCAGTCTCGGACGGCTGAGGGTGGAGACCCAGTACTTC,CASSLGRLRVETQYF
NA,NA,TRBJ1-3,TRBV4-2,TGTGCCAGCAGCCAAGGCTCCCACCTCCCAGGTAACACCATATATTTT,CASSQGSHLPGNTIYF
NA,NA,TRBJ2-5,TRBV28,TGTGCCAGCAGTTTAATCGGAAGGGGTCAAGAGACCCAGTACTTC,CASSLIGRGQETQYF
TRBD1,NA,TRBJ1-6,TRBV19,TGTGCCAGTAGTTCCGGGACAGGGGGTAATTCACCCCTCCACTTT,CASSSGTGGNSPLHF
NA,NA,TRBJ2-1,TRBV10-3,TGTGCCATCAGTGAGACTCGGGATGAGCAGTTCTTC,CAISETRDEQFF
NA,NA,TRBJ1-1,TRBV19,TGTGCCAGTAGTTATCGGGGGACCGGCACTGAAGCTTTCTTT,CASSYRGTGTEAFF
NA,NA,TRBJ2-2,TRBV11-2,TGTGCCAGCAGCTCAACCCGACTCACGAACACCGGGGAGCTGTTTTTT,CASSSTRLTNTGELFF
TRBD1,few,TRBJ1-2,TRBV7-8,TGTGCCAGCAGCTTAGGTGGGACAGCCCTCGTCTATGGCTACACCTTC,CASSLGGTALVYGYTF
NA,NA,TRBJ2-5,TRBV15,TGTGCCACCAGCAGAGACAGGGGAACCCAGTACTTC,CATSRDRGTQYF
NA,NA,TRBJ2-1,TRBV6-6,TGTGCCAGCAGTTACTCGGCCAGCTACAATGAGCAGTTCTTC,CASSYSASYNEQFF
TRBD1,NA,TRBJ1-2,TRBV6-2/TRBV6-3,TGTGCCAGCAGTTATACCGGGACAGCCAACTATGGCTACACCTTC,CASSYTGTANYGYTF
TRBD1,many,TRBJ2-1,TRBV7-9,TGTGCCAGCAACCTACGGGACAGGGTTTACAATGAGCAGTTCTTC,CASNLRDRVYNEQFF
NA,NA,TRBJ2-2,TRBV25-1,TGTGCCAGCAGTGAATACAGGGACACCGGGGAGCTGTTTTTT,CASSEYRDTGELFF
TRBD1,NA,TRBJ2-7,TRBV7-2,TGTGCCAGCAGCTTAACAGGGGCGGCCTACGAGCAGTACTTC,CASSLTGAAYEQYF
TRBD1,NA,TRBJ2-5,TRBV10-1,TGCGCCAGCAGTGAGTCGCAGGGGGCAGCTGAGACCCAGTACTTC,CASSESQGAAETQYF
NA,NA,TRBJ2-7,TRBV7-2,TGTGCCAGCAGCTTGGCAATGAGGGAGCAGTACTTC,CASSLAMREQYF
NA,NA,TRBJ2-3,TRBV5-8,TGTGCCAGCAGCGGCAGTCAAGGCACAGATACGCAGTATTTT,CASSGSQGTDTQYF
TRBD2,NA,TRBJ2-3,TRBV11-3,TGTGCCAGCAGCTTAGTAGCGGGGGGGCTGTATACGCAGTATTTT,CASSLVAGGLYTQYF
NA,NA,TRBJ2-3,TRBV24-1,TGTGCCACCAGTGATAAGAGGACAGCCACAGATACGCAGTATTTT,CATSDKRTATDTQYF
TRBD1,NA,TRBJ2-3,TRBV27,TGTGCCAGCAGGGCCGGGACAGGCCTATCCGATACGCAGTATTTT,CASRAGTGLSDTQYF
NA,NA,TRBJ1-2,TRBV12-3/TRBV12-4,TGTGCCAGCAGTTTGTCCAGCTATGGCTACACCTTC,CASSLSSYGYTF
TRBD2,NA,TRBJ2-7,TRBV9,TGTGCCAGCAGCCCCACCCCAACGCCGAGCGGGAGCGGGGAGCAGTACTTC,CASSPTPTPSGSGEQYF
TRBD2,NA,TRBJ2-3,TRBV6-4,TGTGCCAGCAGGGAGGGACTAGCGGGAGAGCAGTATTTT,CASREGLAGEQYF
NA,NA,TRBJ2-1,TRBV2,TGTGCCAGCAGTGAGAGGTCAGGGTATACTGAGCAGTTCTTC,CASSERSGYTEQFF
TRBD1,NA,TRBJ1-3,TRBV7-9,TGTGCCAGCAGCTCCACGGACAGGGTTGACGGAAACACCATATATTTT,CASSSTDRVDGNTIYF
NA,NA,TRBJ2-1,TRBV5-1,TGCGCCAGCAGCTTGAATCGGCTAGGTGATAATGAGCAGTTCTTC,CASSLNRLGDNEQFF
NA,once,TRBJ2-7,TRBV24-1,TGTGCCACCAGTGATTCCAGGATTCACGAGCAGTACTTC,CATSDSRIHEQYF
TRBD1,NA,TRBJ2-3,TRBV7-2,TGTGCCAGCAGCTTAAGGGGACAGCACACAGATACGCAGTATTTT,CASSLRGQHTDTQYF
TRBD1,NA,TRBJ1-1,TRBV5-1,TGCGCCAGCAGCTCCAACTCCGGGACAGGGTTTGAAGCTTTCTTT,CASSSNSGTGFEAFF
TRBD2,NA,TRBJ2-1,TRBV9,TGTGCCAGCAGCCTGGCAACTAGCGGAACCGGCCAGTTCTTC,CASSLATSGTGQFF
NA,NA,TRBJ2-5,TRBV4-1,TGCGCCAGCAGCCAAGATCGGGAGACAGCACAAGAGACCCAGTACTTC,CASSQDRETAQETQYF
TRBD1,NA,TRBJ1-5,TRBV5-4,TGTGCCAGCAGCTTGGAGGGGGCGGGTCAGCCCCAGCATTTT,CASSLEGAGQPQHF
NA,few,TRBJ2-7,TRBV20-1,TGCAGTGCTAGTGATTCGGAGCGCAGCTCCTACGAGCAGTACTTC,CSASDSERSSYEQYF
NA,NA,TRBJ2-7,TRBV5-4,TGTGCCAGCAGCCCCCTGGCAGGATCCTACGAGCAGTACTTC,CASSPLAGSYEQYF